Reported below is one T cell receptor (beta chain). Its antigen is unknown. MiXCR, run by TCRdb on the reads, gives a single entry per CDR3 protein. This sample has about 770,000 distinct CDR3 sequences; almost 30% occur once, and the top ten carry around 13%. The data derive from a study of T cell repertoires in cytomegalovirus infection. The study's findings and limits: What dominated the ex vivo response were HLA-C-restricted CMV-specific TCR beta clonotypes.

The CDR3 extends over 15 amino acids. V was clipped by 3 bases and J by 1 base, with 12 bases between them. CDR1 is LNHDA, CDR2 SQIVND, per germline (reference sequence). The chain has TRBV19 and TRBJ1-1; D gene unclear. The receptor's source is a human donor in good health (CMV status not recorded). Some clones in this sample may be carry-over from other donors' samples. This sample comprised cultured CD8+ T cells from PBMCs, obtained from culture after CMV antigen stimulation. The CDR3 coding sequence is TGTGCCAGTAGTATTTCAACAGCCACGAACACTGAAGCTTTCTTT. Protein: CASSISTATNTEAFF. The variable domain in full, with the rest retrieved from reference TRBV19 and TRBJ1-1, is DGGITQSPKYLFRKEGQNVTLSCEQNLNHDAMYWYRQDPGQGLRLIYYSQIVNDFQKGDIAEGYSVSREKKESFPLTVTSAQKNPTAFYLCASSISTATNTEAFFGQGTRLTVV.